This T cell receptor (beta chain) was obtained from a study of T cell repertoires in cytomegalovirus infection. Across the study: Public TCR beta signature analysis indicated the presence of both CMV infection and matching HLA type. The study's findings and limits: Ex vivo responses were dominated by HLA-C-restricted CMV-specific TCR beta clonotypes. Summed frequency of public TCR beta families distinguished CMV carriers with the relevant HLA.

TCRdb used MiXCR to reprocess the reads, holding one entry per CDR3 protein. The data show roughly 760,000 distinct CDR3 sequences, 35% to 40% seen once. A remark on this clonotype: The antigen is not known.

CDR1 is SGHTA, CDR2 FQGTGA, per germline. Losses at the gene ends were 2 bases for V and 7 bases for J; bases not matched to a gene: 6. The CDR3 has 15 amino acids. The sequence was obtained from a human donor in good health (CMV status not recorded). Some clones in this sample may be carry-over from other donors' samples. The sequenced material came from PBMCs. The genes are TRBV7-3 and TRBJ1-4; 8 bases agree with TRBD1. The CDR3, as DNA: TGTGCCAGCAGCTTAGCCCCAGGACAGGGTGAAAAACTGTTTTTT. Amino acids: CASSLAPGQGEKLFF. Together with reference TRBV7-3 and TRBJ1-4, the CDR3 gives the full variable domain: GAGVSQTPSNKVTEKGKYVELRCDPISGHTALYWYRQSLGQGPEFLIYFQGTGAADDSGLPNDRFFAVRPEGSVSTLKIQRTERGDSAVYLCASSLAPGQGEKLFFGSGTQLSVL.